Listed below are T cell receptor beta chains from one sample, sequenced in a study of T-cell reconstitution after alpha-beta-depleted transplantation in children. TCRdb processed the PCR reads anew with MiXCR; each CDR3 protein has one entry. The table has roughly 350,000 distinct CDR3 sequences, about 17% seen once. Sequences were derived from PBMCs, mostly from graft donor cells, sampled 360 days after TCRalphabeta/CD19-depleted stem cell transplant. All receptors come from a male patient aged 2-15 years who had a stem cell transplant for acute lymphoblastic leukemia, so the T cells may come from the graft donor. Each CDR3 is given with its conserved first and last residue. The D gene is left open where the match is weak. Expanded clones are given a class, and other clones once, few, many or no size at all.

clone_size: once; v_call: TRBV28; j_call: TRBJ2-7; d_call: -; cdr3_aa: CASSNRQALYEQYF; cdr3_nt: TGTGCCAGCAGTAACAGACAGGCCCTCTACGAGCAGTACTTC
clone_size: -; v_call: TRBV4-3; j_call: TRBJ2-2; d_call: TRBD1; cdr3_aa: CASSQGAGTANTGELFF; cdr3_nt: TGCGCCAGCAGCCAAGGGGCCGGGACAGCGAACACCGGGGAGCTGTTTTTT
clone_size: many; v_call: TRBV12-3/TRBV12-4; j_call: TRBJ2-7; d_call: -; cdr3_aa: CASSLAGYTYEQYF; cdr3_nt: TGTGCCAGCAGTTTAGCGGGCTACACCTACGAGCAGTACTTC
clone_size: few; v_call: TRBV19; j_call: TRBJ2-7; d_call: TRBD1; cdr3_aa: CASSKARQGAVRQYF; cdr3_nt: TGTGCCAGTAGTAAAGCCCGACAGGGGGCAGTTCGGCAGTACTTC
clone_size: few; v_call: TRBV9; j_call: TRBJ2-1; d_call: TRBD2; cdr3_aa: CASSVGLAGGTSYNEQFF; cdr3_nt: TGTGCCAGCAGCGTAGGGCTAGCGGGAGGAACATCCTACAATGAGCAGTTCTTC
clone_size: few; v_call: TRBV27; j_call: TRBJ2-7; d_call: TRBD1; cdr3_aa: CASSFSLGQGAGEQYF; cdr3_nt: TGTGCCAGCAGTTTCAGTCTGGGACAGGGGGCGGGCGAGCAGTACTTC
clone_size: -; v_call: TRBV12-3/TRBV12-4; j_call: TRBJ2-7; d_call: TRBD1; cdr3_aa: CASSFRDRVPFDYEQYF; cdr3_nt: TGTGCCAGCAGTTTCCGGGACAGGGTGCCTTTTGACTACGAGCAGTACTTC
clone_size: -; v_call: TRBV29-1; j_call: TRBJ2-1; d_call: TRBD2; cdr3_aa: CSVRGLAYNEQFF; cdr3_nt: TGCAGCGTCCGGGGACTAGCGTACAATGAGCAGTTCTTC
clone_size: -; v_call: TRBV6-5; j_call: TRBJ2-5; d_call: -; cdr3_aa: CASSYFRDETQYF; cdr3_nt: TGTGCCAGCAGTTACTTCAGGGATGAGACCCAGTACTTC
clone_size: -; v_call: TRBV30; j_call: TRBJ2-1; d_call: TRBD2; cdr3_aa: CAWSGRMGLPAGGSARYNEQFF; cdr3_nt: TGTGCCTGGAGTGGGCGTATGGGACTACCGGCGGGGGGTTCCGCCCGTTACAATGAGCAGTTCTTC
clone_size: few; v_call: TRBV7-2; j_call: TRBJ2-2; d_call: TRBD2; cdr3_aa: CASRLRPSGRDTGELFF; cdr3_nt: TGTGCCAGCAGGCTCCGCCCTAGCGGGAGGGACACCGGGGAGCTGTTTTTT
clone_size: many; v_call: TRBV5-1; j_call: TRBJ2-1; d_call: -; cdr3_aa: CASSLLDSSYNEQFF; cdr3_nt: TGCGCCAGCAGCTTGTTGGATAGCTCCTACAATGAGCAGTTCTTC
clone_size: -; v_call: TRBV3-1; j_call: TRBJ2-1; d_call: TRBD1; cdr3_aa: CASSLQGQDNEQFF; cdr3_nt: TGTGCCAGCAGCCTTCAGGGACAGGACAATGAGCAGTTCTTC
clone_size: -; v_call: TRBV28; j_call: TRBJ2-7; d_call: -; cdr3_aa: CASSVGGTYEQYF; cdr3_nt: TGTGCCAGCAGTGTAGGGGGTACCTACGAGCAGTACTTC
clone_size: -; v_call: TRBV11-2; j_call: TRBJ2-7; d_call: TRBD1; cdr3_aa: CASSNSRDSDDYEQYF; cdr3_nt: TGTGCCAGCAGCAATAGCCGGGACAGTGACGACTACGAGCAGTACTTC
clone_size: few; v_call: TRBV29-1; j_call: TRBJ2-7; d_call: -; cdr3_aa: CSVARGNYEQYF; cdr3_nt: TGCAGCGTTGCAAGGGGTAACTACGAGCAGTACTTC
clone_size: -; v_call: TRBV5-1; j_call: TRBJ1-1; d_call: -; cdr3_aa: CASSSQRGVGTEAFF; cdr3_nt: TGCGCCAGCAGCTCCCAACGGGGGGTTGGCACTGAAGCTTTCTTT
clone_size: few; v_call: TRBV5-1; j_call: TRBJ2-2; d_call: -; cdr3_aa: CASSEALNTGELFF; cdr3_nt: TGCGCCAGCAGCGAAGCGTTGAACACCGGGGAGCTGTTTTTT
clone_size: few; v_call: TRBV9; j_call: TRBJ2-7; d_call: -; cdr3_aa: CASSVGTPGLPYEQYF; cdr3_nt: TGTGCCAGCAGCGTGGGCACACCGGGACTTCCCTACGAGCAGTACTTC
clone_size: -; v_call: TRBV6-5; j_call: TRBJ2-6; d_call: TRBD2; cdr3_aa: CASSYGGGSGANVLTF; cdr3_nt: TGTGCCAGCAGTTACGGGGGGGGCTCTGGGGCCAACGTCCTGACTTTC
clone_size: -; v_call: TRBV4-1; j_call: TRBJ1-2; d_call: TRBD1; cdr3_aa: CASSPIRDRAYGYTF; cdr3_nt: TGCGCCAGCAGCCCAATCCGGGACAGAGCCTATGGCTACACCTTC
clone_size: many; v_call: TRBV27; j_call: TRBJ2-3; d_call: -; cdr3_aa: CASSPRWTDTQYF; cdr3_nt: TGTGCCAGCAGTCCCCGGTGGACAGATACGCAGTATTTT
clone_size: -; v_call: TRBV6-1; j_call: TRBJ2-5; d_call: TRBD2; cdr3_aa: CASRLPAAGEETQYF; cdr3_nt: TGTGCCAGCAGATTGCCTGCAGCGGGAGAAGAGACCCAGTACTTC
clone_size: many; v_call: TRBV6-6; j_call: TRBJ2-7; d_call: -; cdr3_aa: CASRPAGDEQYF; cdr3_nt: TGTGCCAGCAGACCCGCAGGGGACGAGCAGTACTTC
clone_size: -; v_call: TRBV25-1; j_call: TRBJ2-7; d_call: TRBD2; cdr3_aa: CASRGRVLSSYEQYF; cdr3_nt: TGTGCCAGCAGGGGGAGGGTGCTTAGCTCCTACGAGCAGTACTTC
clone_size: many; v_call: TRBV28; j_call: TRBJ2-5; d_call: -; cdr3_aa: CASTDWATQETQYF; cdr3_nt: TGTGCCAGCACCGATTGGGCTACCCAAGAGACCCAGTACTTC
clone_size: -; v_call: TRBV20-1; j_call: TRBJ2-4; d_call: -; cdr3_aa: CSATTGSAVNIQYF; cdr3_nt: TGCAGTGCTACCACAGGGAGCGCTGTTAACATTCAGTACTTC
clone_size: -; v_call: TRBV6-5; j_call: TRBJ1-5; d_call: -; cdr3_aa: CASSNLGGQPQHF; cdr3_nt: TGTGCCAGCAGTAACCTCGGGGGTCAGCCCCAGCATTTT
clone_size: few; v_call: TRBV29-1; j_call: TRBJ2-1; d_call: -; cdr3_aa: CSVEGMVNEQFF; cdr3_nt: TGCAGCGTTGAGGGTATGGTCAATGAGCAGTTCTTC
clone_size: many; v_call: TRBV29-1; j_call: TRBJ2-5; d_call: -; cdr3_aa: CSVEQGAETQYF; cdr3_nt: TGCAGCGTGGAACAGGGTGCGGAGACCCAGTACTTC
clone_size: few; v_call: TRBV12-3/TRBV12-4; j_call: TRBJ1-5; d_call: -; cdr3_aa: CASSFGSDQPQHF; cdr3_nt: TGTGCCAGCAGTTTTGGCAGCGACCAGCCCCAGCATTTT
clone_size: few; v_call: TRBV6-1; j_call: TRBJ2-1; d_call: -; cdr3_aa: CASSRVSGWDYNEQFF; cdr3_nt: TGTGCCAGCAGTCGAGTCTCAGGTTGGGACTACAATGAGCAGTTCTTC